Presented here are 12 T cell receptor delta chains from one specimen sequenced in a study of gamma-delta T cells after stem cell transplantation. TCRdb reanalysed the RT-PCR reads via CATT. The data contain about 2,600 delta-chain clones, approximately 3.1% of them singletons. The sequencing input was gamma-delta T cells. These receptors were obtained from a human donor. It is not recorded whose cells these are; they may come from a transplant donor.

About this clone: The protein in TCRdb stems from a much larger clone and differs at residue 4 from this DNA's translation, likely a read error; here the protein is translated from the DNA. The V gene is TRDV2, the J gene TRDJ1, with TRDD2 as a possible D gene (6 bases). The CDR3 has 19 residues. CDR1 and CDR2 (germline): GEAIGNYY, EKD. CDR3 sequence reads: CACGTGELLLDDPDKGLIF. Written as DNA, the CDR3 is TGTGCCTGTGGCACCGGAGAGCTCCTACTGGACGATCCCGATAAAGGACTCATCTTT.

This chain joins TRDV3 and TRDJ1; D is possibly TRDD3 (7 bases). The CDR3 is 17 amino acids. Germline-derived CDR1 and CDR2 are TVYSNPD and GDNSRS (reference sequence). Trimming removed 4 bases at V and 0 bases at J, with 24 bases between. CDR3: CACLLRGMGEHTDKLIF. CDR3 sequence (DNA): TGTGCCTGTCTCCTACGGGGGATGGGGGAACACACCGATAAACTCATCTTT.

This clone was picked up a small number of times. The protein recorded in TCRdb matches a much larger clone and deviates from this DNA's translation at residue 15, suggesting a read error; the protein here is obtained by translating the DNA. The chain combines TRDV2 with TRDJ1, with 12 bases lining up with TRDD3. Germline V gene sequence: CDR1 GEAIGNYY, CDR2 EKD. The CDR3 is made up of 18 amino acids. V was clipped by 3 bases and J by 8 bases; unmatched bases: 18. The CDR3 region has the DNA TGTGCCTGTGACCCCGTCCAGGGCCTTTCTGGGGGATACGCCAAACTCATCTTT. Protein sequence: CACDPVQGLSGGYAKLIF.

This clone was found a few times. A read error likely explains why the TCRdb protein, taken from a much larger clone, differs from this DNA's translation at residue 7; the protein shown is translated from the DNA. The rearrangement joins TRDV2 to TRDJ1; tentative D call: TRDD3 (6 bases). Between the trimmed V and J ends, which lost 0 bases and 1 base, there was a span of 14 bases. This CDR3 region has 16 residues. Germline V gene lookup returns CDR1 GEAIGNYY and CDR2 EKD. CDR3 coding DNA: TGTGCCTGTGACACCCTGAGGGATAAGACCACCGATAAACTCATCTTT. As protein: CACDTLRDKTTDKLIF.

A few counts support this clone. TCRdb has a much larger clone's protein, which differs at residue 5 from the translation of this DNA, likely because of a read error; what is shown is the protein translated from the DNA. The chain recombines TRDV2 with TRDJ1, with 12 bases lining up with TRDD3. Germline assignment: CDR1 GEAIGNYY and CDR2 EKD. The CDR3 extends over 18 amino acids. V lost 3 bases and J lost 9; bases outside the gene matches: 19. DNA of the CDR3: TGTGCCTGTGACTCCGTCCAGGGCCTTTCTGGGGGATACGCCGAACTCATCTTT. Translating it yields CACDSVQGLSGGYAELIF.

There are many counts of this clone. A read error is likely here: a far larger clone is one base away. The chain's CDR3 is CACDPLLTGGTRADKLIF. CDR3 nucleotide sequence: TGTGCCTGTGACCCTCTCTTGACGGGGGGTACGCGGGCCGATAAACTCATCTTT. J is TRDJ1 and V is TRDV2; D possibly corresponds to TRDD3 (5 bases). Germline assignment: CDR1 GEAIGNYY and CDR2 EKD. The CDR3 has 18 amino acids. The V and J ends lost 3 bases and 3 bases respectively, with 25 bases between them.

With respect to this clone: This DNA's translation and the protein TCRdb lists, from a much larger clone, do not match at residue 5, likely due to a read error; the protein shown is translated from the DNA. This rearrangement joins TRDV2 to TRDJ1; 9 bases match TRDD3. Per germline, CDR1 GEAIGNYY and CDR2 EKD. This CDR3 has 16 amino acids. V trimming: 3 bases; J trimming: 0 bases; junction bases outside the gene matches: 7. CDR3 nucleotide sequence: TGTGCCTGTGACTCCTTACTGGGGGAACACACCGATAAACTCATCTTT. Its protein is CACDSLLGEHTDKLIF.

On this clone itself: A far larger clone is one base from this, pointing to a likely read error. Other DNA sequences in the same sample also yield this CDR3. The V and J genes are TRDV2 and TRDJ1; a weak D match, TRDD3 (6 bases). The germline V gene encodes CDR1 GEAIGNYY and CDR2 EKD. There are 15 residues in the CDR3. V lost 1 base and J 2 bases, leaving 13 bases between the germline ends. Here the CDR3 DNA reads TGTGCCTGTGACACGGTGGGGGGGGGTACCGATAAACTCATCTTT. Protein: CACDTVGGGTDKLIF.

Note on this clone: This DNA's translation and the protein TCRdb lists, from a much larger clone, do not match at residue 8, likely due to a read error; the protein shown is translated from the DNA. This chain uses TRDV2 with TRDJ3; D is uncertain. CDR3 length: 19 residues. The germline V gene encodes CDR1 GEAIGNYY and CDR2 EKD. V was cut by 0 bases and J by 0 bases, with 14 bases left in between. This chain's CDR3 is CACDTVSEGGSWDTRQMFF. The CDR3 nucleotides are TGTGCCTGTGACACCGTTAGTGAGGGAGGCTCCTGGGACACCCGACAGATGTTTTTC.

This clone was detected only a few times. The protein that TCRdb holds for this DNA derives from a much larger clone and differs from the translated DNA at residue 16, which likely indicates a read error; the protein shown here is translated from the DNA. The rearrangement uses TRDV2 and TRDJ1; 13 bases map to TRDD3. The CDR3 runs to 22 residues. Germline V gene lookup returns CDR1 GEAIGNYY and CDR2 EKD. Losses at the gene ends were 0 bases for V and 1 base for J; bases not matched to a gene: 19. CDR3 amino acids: CACDTISSTPLLGDTGTDKLIF. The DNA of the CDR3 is TGTGCCTGTGACACCATTTCTTCCACCCCTTTACTGGGGGATACGGGCACCGATAAACTCATCTTT.

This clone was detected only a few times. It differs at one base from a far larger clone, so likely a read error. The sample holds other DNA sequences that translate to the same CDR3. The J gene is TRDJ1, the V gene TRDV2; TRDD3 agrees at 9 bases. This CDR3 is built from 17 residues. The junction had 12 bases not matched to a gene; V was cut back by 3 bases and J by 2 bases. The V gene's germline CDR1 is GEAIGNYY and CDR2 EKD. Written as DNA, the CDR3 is TGTGCCTGTGACGGGCTGGGGGATTCTGTAGGTACCGATAAACTCATCTTT. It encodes CACDGLGDSVGTDKLIF.

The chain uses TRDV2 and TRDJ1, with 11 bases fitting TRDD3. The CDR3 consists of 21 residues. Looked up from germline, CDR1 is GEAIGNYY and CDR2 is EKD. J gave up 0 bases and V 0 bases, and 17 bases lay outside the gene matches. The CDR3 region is CACDTVRLGDTYLWYTDKLIF. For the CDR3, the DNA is TGTGCCTGTGACACCGTAAGGCTGGGGGATACTTATCTTTGGTACACCGATAAACTCATCTTT.